The TCR beta chain under discussion was sequenced for a study of cytomegalovirus exposure and HLA in healthy donors. Overall study results and limits: Overall, approximately 180 TCR beta chains were annotated as cytomegalovirus-associated.

Measured with immunoSEQ multiplex PCR; TCRdb has only the in-frame clones, and not every one. Found here are some 49,000 clones, 94% of them singletons; the top ten hold approximately 8.1%. Trimming stripped 0 bases from V and 4 bases from J, with 12 bases between. The CDR3 sequence is 15 residues long. Germline-derived CDR1 and CDR2 are LGHNA and YNFKEQ. In regard to this clone: As yet, its antigen is unknown.

This receptor was taken from a woman aged 18-35 years in good health and CMV-seropositive. This rearrangement joins TRBV4-2 to TRBJ1-2; possibly TRBD1 for D (6 bases). Sequencing input: PBMCs. CDR3 DNA sequence: TGTGCCAGCAGCCAAGAAGGGGGGGCGGGCTATGGCTACACCTTC. Protein: CASSQEGGAGYGYTF.